A single sample gave rise to the 21 T cell receptor beta chains below, sequenced in a study of blood T cell repertoires in COVID-19. The protocol was immunoSEQ multiplex PCR, while the TCRdb copy is restricted to in-frame clones and leaves out a portion. The sample has over 200,000 clones, around 88% seen once. Sequenced sample: PBMCs or T cells enriched from blood (not recorded which). Receptors originate from a man in his forties who had recovered from COVID-19.

The gene calls are TRBV27 and TRBJ1-2; D is perhaps TRBD1 (5 bases). Germline CDR1 is MNHEY and CDR2 is SMNVEV (reference sequence). There are 13 residues in the CDR3. V shed 5 bases and J shed 0 bases, with 7 bases lying between them. CDR3 sequence: CASSPGANYGYTF. In nucleotides, the CDR3 is TGTGCCAGCAGTCCGGGGGCTAACTATGGCTACACCTTC.

The chain employs TRBV11-2 and TRBJ2-5, with 8 bases lining up with TRBD1. The V gene end was trimmed by 5 bases and the J gene end by 3 bases; junction bases not matched to a gene: 5. The CDR3 has 14 amino acids. CDR1 is SGHAT, CDR2 FQNNGV, per germline. The CDR3, as DNA: TGTGCCAGCAGCCCCGGACAGGGAGAAGAGACCCAGTACTTC. Translating gives CASSPGQGEETQYF.

The chain couples TRBV19 to TRBJ2-3; 7 bases line up with TRBD1. Trimming removed 3 bases from V and 4 bases from J; junction bases left unmatched: 10. The CDR3 has 16 residues. Per the germline V gene, CDR1 is LNHDA and CDR2 is SQIVND (reference sequence). As DNA, the CDR3 is TGTGCCAGTAGTATGACAGGGTCGGGATTTGCAGATACGCAGTATTTT. This sequence encodes CASSMTGSGFADTQYF.

The J gene is TRBJ1-5, the V gene TRBV6-5, with 9 positions matching TRBD1. This CDR3 is 15 amino acids long. Losses at the gene ends were 6 bases for V and 6 bases for J; bases not matched to a gene: 9. CDR1 is MNHEY and CDR2 is SVGAGI in the germline V gene. The CDR3 DNA is TGTGCCAGCAGCCCGGGACAGGGAGACGGTCAGCCCCAGCATTTT. As protein: CASSPGQGDGQPQHF.

V is TRBV11-2 and J is TRBJ2-2; D unresolved. This CDR3 contains 14 residues. Per germline, CDR1 SGHAT and CDR2 FQNNGV. The V gene lost 5 bases and the J gene lost 5 bases, with 12 bases spanning the gap. CDR3 DNA sequence: TGTGCCAGCAGCCCTACCGCACCAACCGGGGAGCTGTTTTTT. Its protein product is CASSPTAPTGELFF.

The rearrangement joins TRBV6-4 to TRBJ1-1; the D gene is possibly TRBD1 (6 bases). Germline loops: CDR1 MRHNA, CDR2 SNTAGT. CDR3 length equals 17 residues. V shed 6 bases and J shed 1 base, with 21 bases lying between them. In DNA form, the CDR3 reads TGTGCCAGCAGGATGCATCTACAGGGACCCAGGAACACTGAAGCTTTCTTT. Its translation: CASRMHLQGPRNTEAFF.

The chain couples TRBV27 to TRBJ1-6, with 8 bases that match TRBD1. The germline CDR1 and CDR2 sequences are MNHEY and SMNVEV (reference sequence). J gave up 7 bases and V 6 bases, and 5 bases lay outside the gene matches. The CDR3 totals 14 residues. The CDR3 DNA sequence: TGTGCCAGCAGCCCAGGGGGCGGGAATTCACCCCTCCACTTT. It yields the protein CASSPGGGNSPLHF.

V is TRBV7-6 and J is TRBJ2-6, with 9 bases identical to TRBD1. Germline V lookup: CDR1 SGHVS, CDR2 FNYEAQ. CDR3 size: 16 residues. The V gene end was trimmed by 5 bases and the J gene end by 4 bases; junction bases not matched to a gene: 6. Written as DNA, the CDR3 is TGTGCCAGCAGCCGGGACAGGGTTCGGGGGGCCAACGTCCTGACTTTC. Amino acid sequence: CASSRDRVRGANVLTF.

The V call is TRBV11-2, the J call TRBJ2-1, with D tentatively TRBD1 (6 bases). The CDR3 runs 15 residues. Trimming removed 2 bases from V and 6 bases from J, with 14 bases in between. Germline V gene data show CDR1 as SGHAT and CDR2 as FQNNGV. The CDR3 sequence is CASSLSGGRGNEQFF. The CDR3 coding sequence is TGTGCCAGCAGCTTATCGGGTGGCAGGGGCAATGAGCAGTTCTTC.

This clone was found a few times. The rearrangement joins TRBV28 to TRBJ1-1, with a possible D match to TRBD1 (6 bases). V was pared by 6 bases and J by 1 base, with 9 bases between. This CDR3 has 13 amino acids. Germline V gene lookup returns CDR1 MDHEN and CDR2 SYDVKM. The CDR3 DNA reads as TGTGCCAGCAGCTTGACAGGGAACACTGAAGCTTTCTTT. Translated: CASSLTGNTEAFF. Supplemented by reference TRBV28 and TRBJ1-1, the full variable domain reads DVKVTQSSRYLVKRTGEKVFLECVQDMDHENMFWYRQDPGLGLRLIYFSYDVKMKEKGDIPEGYSVSREKKERFSLILESASTNQTSMYLCASSLTGNTEAFFGQGTRLTVV.

The rearrangement joins TRBV29-1 to TRBJ1-1, with TRBD1 as a possible D gene (6 bases). Germline loops: CDR1 SQVTM, CDR2 ANQGSEA. Trimming left V 6 bases short and J 5 bases short, with 10 bases between. The CDR3 is made up of 11 amino acids. The CDR3 here is CSVRDKTEAFF. CDR3 bases: TGCAGCGTCAGGGACAAAACTGAAGCTTTCTTT.

The rearrangement joins TRBV20-1 to TRBJ1-2; a possible D gene is TRBD1 (5 bases). Trimming removed 3 bases from V and 6 bases from J, with 11 bases in between. Germline V gene lookup returns CDR1 DFQATT and CDR2 SNEGSKA (reference sequence). CDR3 length: 12 residues. CDR3 sequence: CSASRGSDGYTF. The DNA for the CDR3 is TGCAGTGCTAGTAGGGGATCGGATGGCTACACCTTC.

This clone was counted once. The V gene is TRBV5-1, the J gene TRBJ2-5; 10 bases line up with TRBD1. The V and J ends lost 4 bases and 5 bases, in that order; junction bases with no gene match: 5. Germline V CDR1 and CDR2: SGHRS, YFSETQ. The CDR3 extends over 14 amino acids. The CDR3 region has the DNA TGCGCCAGCAGCGCCGGGACAGGGGATGAGACCCAGTACTTC. Its protein is CASSAGTGDETQYF.

This clone appeared once. V usage is TRBV7-3 and J usage is TRBJ2-2; TRBD2 matches at 9 bases. The CDR3 has 16 residues. The germline V gene has CDR1 SGHTA and CDR2 FQGTGA. The V gene end was trimmed by 4 bases and the J gene end by 1 base; junction bases not matched to a gene: 4. CDR3 sequence reads: CASSSTSGGNTGELFF. The DNA for the CDR3 is TGTGCCAGCAGCTCGACTAGCGGAGGGAACACCGGGGAGCTGTTTTTT.

The chain carries TRBV3-1 (or the pseudogene TRBV3-2) and TRBJ2-4; D not certain. CDR1 is LGHDT and CDR2 is YNNKEL in the germline V gene (reference sequence). This CDR3 contains 12 residues. V lost 4 bases and J lost 6, with 7 bases in between. The CDR3 spells CASSLAGNIQYF. The DNA of the CDR3 is TGTGCCAGCAGCCTGGCTGGAAACATTCAGTACTTC.

This chain uses TRBV3-1 (or the pseudogene TRBV3-2) with TRBJ2-5, with 11 bases aligning to TRBD2. Trimming at V came to 4 bases and at J to 5 bases, leaving 12 bases not matched to a gene. Germline V gene lookup returns CDR1 LGHDT and CDR2 YNNKEL (reference sequence). The CDR3 loop spans 17 amino acids. CDR3 DNA: TGTGCCAGCAGCCTCGAAATTACTAGCGGGGGTAAGGAGACCCAGTACTTC. Its protein is CASSLEITSGGKETQYF.

This chain joins TRBV11-2 and TRBJ1-1; D remains ambiguous. The V gene's germline CDR1 is SGHAT and CDR2 FQNNGV. Trimming left V 2 bases short and J 4 bases short, with 14 bases between. The CDR3 is 15 amino acids. CDR3 amino acids: CASSLLAGVGTEAFF. CDR3 DNA sequence: TGTGCCAGCAGCTTACTTGCAGGCGTAGGCACTGAAGCTTTCTTT.

Regarding this clone: This sample also contains other DNA sequences that code for the same CDR3. The chain employs TRBV7-2 and TRBJ1-5, with D uncertain. V was clipped by 3 bases and J by 5 bases, with 11 bases between them. The V gene's germline CDR1 is SGHTA and CDR2 FQGNSA. The CDR3 length is 14 residues. The chain's CDR3 is CASSFSLGDQPQHF. The CDR3 DNA is TGTGCCAGCAGCTTCTCCCTCGGGGATCAGCCCCAGCATTTT.

V usage is TRBV18 and J usage is TRBJ1-2; TRBD1 might be the D (5 bases). Germline CDR1 reads KGHSH; CDR2 reads LQKENI. With 5 bases removed from V and 2 bases from J, the gap between germline ends came to 24 bases. CDR3 length: 18 amino acids. The CDR3 DNA follows: TGTGCCAGCTCAGTTGCAGGGAATACTCGACTGATAAACTATGGCTACACCTTC. This sequence encodes CASSVAGNTRLINYGYTF.

CDR3 nucleotide sequence: TGCGCCAGCAGCCGAGCCTCAACAGGGGGCACTGAAGCTTTCTTT. This codes for CASSRASTGGTEAFF. V and J are TRBV4-1 and TRBJ1-1; TRBD1 aligns across 8 bases. Trimming cost V 4 bases and J 4 bases; bases outside gene matches: 8. CDR3 length: 15 amino acids. The germline CDR1 and CDR2 sequences are MGHRA and YSYEKL.

This chain links TRBV12-5 with TRBJ2-1; D is possibly TRBD1 (5 bases). This CDR3 spans 13 amino acids. Trimming took off 3 bases at V and 6 bases at J, with 9 bases between the two ends. Germline assignment: CDR1 LGHNT and CDR2 FRNRAP. As DNA, the CDR3 is TGTGCTAGTGGTTTCAGGGAAGGCAATGAGCAGTTCTTC. Encoded protein: CASGFREGNEQFF.